A selection of T cell receptor beta chains follows, all from one sample in a study of lymphopenia after photon versus proton radiotherapy. Libraries were prepared by immunoSEQ multiplex PCR; TCRdb keeps only in-frame clonotypes and omits some of them. The data hold approximately 30,000 clones, with under 85% observed a single time. The material was peripheral blood, obtained from a patient treated with photon-based radiotherapy. These TCRs come from a woman aged 50 to 65 with pancreatic cancer. Both conserved end residues are part of each CDR3. The D gene is left open where the match is weak. The size entry is marked missing in some rows and otherwise reads once, few, many or a size class.

cdr3_aa: CASSPRDGGTGNTIYF; cdr3_nt: TGTGCCAGCTCACCGAGGGACGGTGGGACTGGAAACACCATATATTTT; d_call: NA; v_call: TRBV18; j_call: TRBJ1-3; cdr3_length: 16; clone_size: NA
cdr3_aa: CAWKLAGGPVINNEQFF; cdr3_nt: TGTGCCTGGAAATTGGCGGGAGGGCCCGTCATCAACAATGAGCAGTTCTTC; d_call: TRBD2; v_call: TRBV30; j_call: TRBJ2-1; cdr3_length: 17; clone_size: NA
cdr3_aa: CAISGGTGRGEGYTF; cdr3_nt: TGTGCCATCAGTGGGGGGACAGGGCGAGGTGAAGGCTACACCTTC; d_call: TRBD1; v_call: TRBV10-3; j_call: TRBJ1-2; cdr3_length: 15; clone_size: once
cdr3_aa: CSVDLSQNTDTQYF; cdr3_nt: TGCAGCGTTGACCTGAGCCAGAACACAGATACGCAGTATTTT; d_call: NA; v_call: TRBV29-1; j_call: TRBJ2-3; cdr3_length: 14; clone_size: NA
cdr3_aa: CASSLYVTTGAYNEQFF; cdr3_nt: TGTGCCAGCAGTTTATATGTGACGACAGGGGCCTACAATGAGCAGTTCTTC; d_call: TRBD1; v_call: TRBV27; j_call: TRBJ2-1; cdr3_length: 17; clone_size: NA
cdr3_aa: CASSLSLGDSYEQYF; cdr3_nt: TGTGCCAGCAGTTTATCGCTCGGGGACTCCTACGAGCAGTACTTC; d_call: NA; v_call: TRBV28; j_call: TRBJ2-7; cdr3_length: 15; clone_size: NA
cdr3_aa: CASSQDSRLSQAFF; cdr3_nt: TGTGCCAGCAGCCAAGATTCCCGGCTGTCTCAAGCTTTCTTT; d_call: NA; v_call: TRBV14; j_call: TRBJ1-1; cdr3_length: 14; clone_size: NA
cdr3_aa: CASSLGGITDTQYF; cdr3_nt: TGTGCCAGCAGCTTAGGCGGTATTACGGATACGCAGTATTTT; d_call: NA; v_call: TRBV7-9; j_call: TRBJ2-3; cdr3_length: 14; clone_size: few
cdr3_aa: CASSQVRQGYEQYF; cdr3_nt: TGCGCCAGCAGCCAAGTAAGACAGGGGTACGAGCAGTACTTC; d_call: TRBD1; v_call: TRBV4-1; j_call: TRBJ2-7; cdr3_length: 14; clone_size: NA
cdr3_aa: CSVKTSGSADTQYF; cdr3_nt: TGCAGCGTTAAGACTAGCGGGAGCGCAGATACGCAGTATTTT; d_call: TRBD2; v_call: TRBV29-1; j_call: TRBJ2-3; cdr3_length: 14; clone_size: NA
cdr3_aa: CASSLEATEVNTEAFF; cdr3_nt: TGTGCCAGCAGCCTCGAGGCGACAGAAGTGAACACTGAAGCTTTCTTT; d_call: NA; v_call: TRBV9; j_call: TRBJ1-1; cdr3_length: 16; clone_size: NA
cdr3_aa: CASRDETGWGSTDTQYF; cdr3_nt: TGTGCCAGCAGGGATGAGACAGGGTGGGGTAGCACAGATACGCAGTATTTT; d_call: TRBD1; v_call: TRBV5-4; j_call: TRBJ2-3; cdr3_length: 17; clone_size: NA
cdr3_aa: CASSSRGSGQYF; cdr3_nt: TGTGCCAGTAGTAGTCGCGGGAGCGGGCAGTATTTT; d_call: TRBD2; v_call: TRBV19; j_call: TRBJ2-3; cdr3_length: 12; clone_size: NA
cdr3_aa: CASIPGLAGASTGELFF; cdr3_nt: TGCGCCAGCATACCGGGACTAGCGGGAGCTAGCACCGGGGAGCTGTTTTTT; d_call: TRBD2; v_call: TRBV5-1; j_call: TRBJ2-2; cdr3_length: 17; clone_size: NA
cdr3_aa: CASSPKGASQYF; cdr3_nt: TGTGCCAGCAGCCCAAAAGGTGCATCGCAGTACTTC; d_call: NA; v_call: TRBV14; j_call: TRBJ2-7; cdr3_length: 12; clone_size: NA
cdr3_aa: CSVGGTGATGELFF; cdr3_nt: TGCAGCGTGGGCGGGACAGGGGCCACCGGGGAGCTGTTTTTT; d_call: TRBD1; v_call: TRBV29-1; j_call: TRBJ2-2; cdr3_length: 14; clone_size: NA
cdr3_aa: CASSPPSYEQYF; cdr3_nt: TGTGCCAGCAGTCCGCCCTCCTACGAGCAGTACTTC; d_call: NA; v_call: TRBV27; j_call: TRBJ2-7; cdr3_length: 12; clone_size: NA
cdr3_aa: CASSGQGGTDTQYF; cdr3_nt: TGTGCCAGTAGCGGACAGGGCGGAACAGATACGCAGTATTTT; d_call: TRBD1; v_call: TRBV19; j_call: TRBJ2-3; cdr3_length: 14; clone_size: NA
cdr3_aa: CASSLETGPNQPQHF; cdr3_nt: TGCGCCAGCAGCTTGGAGACAGGGCCCAATCAGCCCCAGCATTTT; d_call: TRBD1; v_call: TRBV5-1; j_call: TRBJ1-5; cdr3_length: 15; clone_size: NA
cdr3_aa: CASSLAAGGNQPQHF; cdr3_nt: TGTGCCAGCAGCTTAGCGGCGGGGGGCAATCAGCCCCAGCATTTT; d_call: NA; v_call: TRBV11-2; j_call: TRBJ1-5; cdr3_length: 15; clone_size: NA
cdr3_aa: CASSKATNYGYTF; cdr3_nt: TGTGCCAGCAGTAAGGCGACGAACTATGGCTACACCTTC; d_call: NA; v_call: TRBV27; j_call: TRBJ1-2; cdr3_length: 13; clone_size: NA
cdr3_aa: CSVELLAGVNEQFF; cdr3_nt: TGCAGCGTTGAACTGCTAGCGGGAGTTAATGAGCAGTTCTTC; d_call: TRBD2; v_call: TRBV29-1; j_call: TRBJ2-1; cdr3_length: 14; clone_size: NA
cdr3_aa: CASSEVGRRDYEQYF; cdr3_nt: TGTGCCAGCAGCGAGGTCGGTCGGAGGGACTACGAGCAGTACTTC; d_call: NA; v_call: TRBV6-1; j_call: TRBJ2-7; cdr3_length: 15; clone_size: NA
cdr3_aa: CASSPDTATNEKLFF; cdr3_nt: TGTGCCAGCAGCCCGGACACTGCAACTAATGAAAAACTGTTTTTT; d_call: NA; v_call: TRBV7-2; j_call: TRBJ1-4; cdr3_length: 15; clone_size: NA
cdr3_aa: CASSVGGGTGEYEQYF; cdr3_nt: TGTGCCAGCAGCGTAGGAGGGGGGACAGGGGAATACGAGCAGTACTTC; d_call: TRBD1; v_call: TRBV9; j_call: TRBJ2-7; cdr3_length: 16; clone_size: NA
cdr3_aa: CASSEAGWVEKLFF; cdr3_nt: TGTGCCAGCAGTGAGGCCGGTTGGGTTGAAAAACTGTTTTTT; d_call: NA; v_call: TRBV25-1; j_call: TRBJ1-4; cdr3_length: 14; clone_size: once
cdr3_aa: CASSNVLGAWGYTF; cdr3_nt: TGTGCCAGCAGTAACGTCCTCGGGGCTTGGGGCTACACCTTC; d_call: NA; v_call: TRBV28; j_call: TRBJ1-2; cdr3_length: 14; clone_size: NA
cdr3_aa: CASSLGQGGIEQYF; cdr3_nt: TGTGCCAGCAGCTTAGGCCAGGGGGGCATAGAGCAGTACTTC; d_call: NA; v_call: TRBV7-6; j_call: TRBJ2-7; cdr3_length: 14; clone_size: NA
cdr3_aa: CASSRGLAGYEQYF; cdr3_nt: TGTGCCAGTAGCCGTGGACTAGCGGGCTACGAGCAGTACTTC; d_call: TRBD2; v_call: TRBV19; j_call: TRBJ2-7; cdr3_length: 14; clone_size: NA
cdr3_aa: CASSQGGGRVGNEQFF; cdr3_nt: TGTGCCAGCAGCCAAGGGGGCGGGAGGGTTGGCAATGAGCAGTTCTTC; d_call: TRBD2; v_call: TRBV14; j_call: TRBJ2-1; cdr3_length: 16; clone_size: NA
cdr3_aa: CASRDRGFNQPQHF; cdr3_nt: TGTGCCAGTAGAGACAGGGGGTTCAATCAGCCCCAGCATTTT; d_call: TRBD1; v_call: TRBV19; j_call: TRBJ1-5; cdr3_length: 14; clone_size: few
cdr3_aa: CASSVLAYNEQFF; cdr3_nt: TGTGCCAGTAGTGTCCTAGCCTACAATGAGCAGTTCTTC; d_call: NA; v_call: TRBV19; j_call: TRBJ2-1; cdr3_length: 13; clone_size: NA
cdr3_aa: CASSNVRGARHF; cdr3_nt: TGTGCCAGCAGCAACGTAAGGGGGGCTCGGCACTTC; d_call: NA; v_call: TRBV21-1; j_call: TRBJ1-2; cdr3_length: 12; clone_size: NA
cdr3_aa: CASSLGGIGAYEQYF; cdr3_nt: TGTGCCAGCAGCTTAGGGGGTATCGGGGCCTACGAGCAGTACTTC; d_call: NA; v_call: TRBV7-9; j_call: TRBJ2-7; cdr3_length: 15; clone_size: NA
cdr3_aa: CASRDRALGRYTF; cdr3_nt: TGTGCCAGCAGGGACAGGGCCCTCGGTCGCTACACCTTC; d_call: TRBD1; v_call: TRBV28; j_call: TRBJ1-2; cdr3_length: 13; clone_size: NA
cdr3_aa: CASSPGNSKTEAFF; cdr3_nt: TGTGCCAGTAGCCCCGGAAATTCAAAAACTGAAGCTTTCTTT; d_call: NA; v_call: TRBV19; j_call: TRBJ1-1; cdr3_length: 14; clone_size: few
cdr3_aa: CSVRGAGTGAYNEQFF; cdr3_nt: TGCAGCGTTAGAGGAGCCGGGACAGGGGCTTACAATGAGCAGTTCTTC; d_call: TRBD1; v_call: TRBV29-1; j_call: TRBJ2-1; cdr3_length: 16; clone_size: NA
cdr3_aa: CAISYTSGGYEQYF; cdr3_nt: TGTGCCATCAGTTACACTAGCGGGGGTTACGAGCAGTACTTC; d_call: TRBD2; v_call: TRBV10-3; j_call: TRBJ2-7; cdr3_length: 14; clone_size: NA
cdr3_aa: CSVEDLATRVGKGIQYF; cdr3_nt: TGCAGCGTTGAAGATCTTGCCACGCGGGTGGGGAAGGGCATTCAGTACTTC; d_call: NA; v_call: TRBV29-1; j_call: TRBJ2-4; cdr3_length: 17; clone_size: NA
cdr3_aa: CSVKGTSGRYPDTQYF; cdr3_nt: TGCAGCGTTAAAGGGACTAGCGGGAGGTATCCAGATACGCAGTATTTT; d_call: TRBD2; v_call: TRBV29-1; j_call: TRBJ2-3; cdr3_length: 16; clone_size: NA
cdr3_aa: CASTETGYSNQPQHF; cdr3_nt: TGTGCCAGCACCGAGACCGGTTATAGCAATCAGCCCCAGCATTTT; d_call: NA; v_call: TRBV28; j_call: TRBJ1-5; cdr3_length: 15; clone_size: NA
cdr3_aa: CASSLTGGVNEQYF; cdr3_nt: TGTGCCAGCAGTTTAACAGGGGGGGTCAACGAGCAGTACTTC; d_call: NA; v_call: TRBV27; j_call: TRBJ2-7; cdr3_length: 14; clone_size: medium-sized
cdr3_aa: CASSYLGGSASEQFF; cdr3_nt: TGTGCCAGCAGCTACCTGGGGGGTTCCGCTAGTGAGCAGTTCTTC; d_call: NA; v_call: TRBV7-2; j_call: TRBJ2-1; cdr3_length: 15; clone_size: NA
cdr3_aa: CASSPRQGNQPQHF; cdr3_nt: TGTGCCAGCAGCCCCCGACAGGGGAATCAGCCCCAGCATTTT; d_call: TRBD1; v_call: TRBV7-2; j_call: TRBJ1-5; cdr3_length: 14; clone_size: NA
cdr3_aa: CASSLGLTGQRQETQYF; cdr3_nt: TGTGCCAGCAGCTTAGGACTAACGGGACAGCGTCAAGAGACCCAGTACTTC; d_call: TRBD1; v_call: TRBV7-9; j_call: TRBJ2-5; cdr3_length: 17; clone_size: NA
cdr3_aa: CASSLGVSYEQYF; cdr3_nt: TGTGCCAGCAGCTTAGGAGTCTCGTACGAGCAGTACTTC; d_call: NA; v_call: TRBV7-2; j_call: TRBJ2-7; cdr3_length: 13; clone_size: NA
cdr3_aa: CASSPYDRGDYGYTF; cdr3_nt: TGTGCCAGCTCACCATACGACAGGGGTGACTATGGCTACACCTTC; d_call: TRBD1; v_call: TRBV18; j_call: TRBJ1-2; cdr3_length: 15; clone_size: NA
cdr3_aa: CASSPAGTGDEQYF; cdr3_nt: TGTGCCAGCAGCCCCGCCGGGACAGGTGACGAGCAGTACTTC; d_call: TRBD1; v_call: TRBV7-2; j_call: TRBJ2-7; cdr3_length: 14; clone_size: NA
cdr3_aa: CASRWTLRTEAFF; cdr3_nt: TGTGCCAGCAGATGGACACTACGGACTGAAGCTTTCTTT; d_call: NA; v_call: TRBV28; j_call: TRBJ1-1; cdr3_length: 13; clone_size: NA
cdr3_aa: CASSEIQAWGSEQFF; cdr3_nt: TGTGCCAGCAGTGAAATCCAAGCGTGGGGCAGTGAGCAGTTCTTC; d_call: NA; v_call: TRBV6-1; j_call: TRBJ2-1; cdr3_length: 15; clone_size: NA
cdr3_aa: CASSEPTGVDGGTEAFF; cdr3_nt: TGTGCCAGCAGCGAGCCCACAGGGGTCGATGGTGGCACTGAAGCTTTCTTT; d_call: TRBD1; v_call: TRBV9; j_call: TRBJ1-1; cdr3_length: 17; clone_size: NA